This TCR beta chain appears in the sequencing data of a study of blood T cell repertoires in COVID-19. As for the study in general: Some COVID-19 samples were acute and others convalescent; all came from the United States, Italy and Spain. Sample material is recorded as cDNA or gDNA derived from T cells, B-cell-depleted T cells, or PBMCs.

Those who participated ranged in age from 18 to 89 years and resided in about two dozen US areas. In the original workflow: From reference gene primer amplification, estimates of nucleated cell counts were derived. Some clones are missing from TCRdb's copy, which holds only in-frame ones; the method was immunoSEQ multiplex PCR. That table gives V, J and clone size, and the DNA gave D and trimming. The sample carries approximately 220,000 clones, about 80% recorded once. Trimming took 5 bases from V and 3 from J, leaving 12 bases between them. In germline, CDR1 is KGHDR, CDR2 SFDVKD. CDR3 length: 14 residues.

The receptor was isolated from a woman between 45 and 65 years old who had been exposed to COVID-19. Sequencing was done on a sample of PBMCs or T cells enriched from blood (not recorded which). The V and J genes are TRBV24-1 and TRBJ1-2; TRBD1 might be the D (5 bases). CDR3 sequence reads: CATSGADTYYGYTF. In nucleotides, the CDR3 is TGTGCCACCAGTGGCGCGGACACCTACTATGGCTACACCTTC.